The rows below give T cell receptor beta chains drawn from one sample of a study of CD8 T cells in ankylosing spondylitis. MiXCR was run by TCRdb on the 5' RACE reads, yielding one entry per CDR3 protein. The repertoire includes roughly 240,000 distinct CDR3 sequences, approximately 8% of them detected once, and 4.5% to 5% sits in the top ten. Sequencing was carried out using blood, either unsorted or a sorted T cell fraction (not recorded which). These receptors all stem from a female donor with ankylosing spondylitis or in good health (not recorded which). The CDR3 runs from the conserved cysteine through the conserved F or W. D genes are given only for firm matches. Rows may omit the clone size; those that give it use once, few, many or a size class.

size: -; V: TRBV6-5; D: TRBD1; length: 15; J: TRBJ1-5; CDR3: CASSSRDRPNQPQHF; DNA: TGTGCCAGCAGTTCCCGGGACAGGCCCAATCAGCCCCAGCATTTT
size: many; V: TRBV3-1; D: TRBD2; length: 15; J: TRBJ2-1; CDR3: CASSPLAGGLDEQFF; DNA: TGTGCCAGCAGCCCACTAGCGGGAGGGCTTGATGAGCAGTTCTTC
size: many; V: TRBV27; D: TRBD1; length: 16; J: TRBJ2-6; CDR3: CASSLYGRQGANVLTF; DNA: TGTGCCAGCAGTTTATATGGCCGACAGGGAGCCAACGTCCTGACTTTC
size: many; V: TRBV3-1; D: -; length: 13; J: TRBJ2-4; CDR3: CASTAASEGIQYF; DNA: TGTGCCAGCACAGCAGCCAGCGAGGGCATTCAGTACTTC
size: -; V: TRBV7-9; D: TRBD1; length: 14; J: TRBJ2-5; CDR3: CASSLGGDQETQYF; DNA: TGTGCCAGCAGCCTAGGGGGCGACCAAGAGACCCAGTACTTC
size: many; V: TRBV9; D: TRBD2; length: 15; J: TRBJ2-1; CDR3: CASSPRTSYGNEQFF; DNA: TGTGCCAGCAGCCCTCGGACTAGCTACGGCAATGAGCAGTTCTTC
size: many; V: TRBV5-1; D: -; length: 15; J: TRBJ2-2; CDR3: CASRAREAYTGELFF; DNA: TGCGCCAGCAGAGCCAGGGAGGCGTACACCGGGGAGCTGTTTTTT
size: many; V: TRBV12-2; D: -; length: 14; J: TRBJ2-7; CDR3: CASRLDRGSYEQYF; DNA: TGTGCAAGTCGCTTAGACCGGGGCAGCTACGAGCAGTACTTC
size: -; V: TRBV5-1; D: TRBD1; length: 17; J: TRBJ1-4; CDR3: CASSPGQQMRTNEKLFF; DNA: TGCGCCAGCAGCCCGGGACAGCAGATGAGAACTAATGAAAAACTGTTTTTT
size: many; V: TRBV20-1; D: -; length: 12; J: TRBJ2-4; CDR3: CSYPGTGNIQYF; DNA: TGCAGTTACCCGGGAACAGGGAACATTCAGTACTTC
size: -; V: TRBV12-3/TRBV12-4; D: -; length: 16; J: TRBJ1-3; CDR3: CASSLHPIISGNTIYF; DNA: TGTGCCAGCAGTTTACACCCTATTATTAGTGGAAACACCATATATTTT
size: many; V: TRBV9; D: -; length: 15; J: TRBJ2-2; CDR3: CASSEAGANTGELFF; DNA: TGTGCCAGCAGCGAGGCGGGCGCGAACACCGGGGAGCTGTTTTTT
size: few; V: TRBV11-3; D: -; length: 14; J: TRBJ2-7; CDR3: CASSSGTSTDEQYF; DNA: TGTGCCAGCAGCTCCGGGACTTCCACCGACGAGCAGTACTTC
size: many; V: TRBV12-3/TRBV12-4; D: -; length: 13; J: TRBJ1-2; CDR3: CASSFSGIEGYTF; DNA: TGTGCCAGCAGTTTTTCGGGGATTGAGGGCTACACCTTC
size: many; V: TRBV10-3; D: -; length: 16; J: TRBJ2-4; CDR3: CAISEGGGFVKNIQYF; DNA: TGTGCCATCAGTGAGGGGGGAGGATTTGTCAAAAACATTCAGTACTTC
size: many; V: TRBV9; D: -; length: 13; J: TRBJ2-7; CDR3: CASSVGEWYEQYF; DNA: TGTGCCAGCAGCGTGGGGGAGTGGTACGAGCAGTACTTC
size: -; V: TRBV7-9; D: -; length: 13; J: TRBJ1-2; CDR3: CASSLVAGKGYTF; DNA: TGTGCCAGCAGCTTAGTGGCAGGAAAAGGCTACACCTTC
size: many; V: TRBV6-2/TRBV6-3; D: -; length: 13; J: TRBJ1-5; CDR3: CASSYEGNQPQHF; DNA: TGTGCCAGCAGTTACGAAGGGAATCAGCCCCAGCATTTT
size: many; V: TRBV20-1; D: -; length: 14; J: TRBJ1-2; CDR3: CSARTPQGPAGYTF; DNA: TGCAGTGCTAGAACCCCGCAGGGGCCAGCTGGCTACACCTTC
size: many; V: TRBV6-2/TRBV6-3; D: TRBD1; length: 12; J: TRBJ1-1; CDR3: CASIDDRDGAFF; DNA: TGTGCCAGCATCGACGACAGGGATGGGGCTTTCTTT
size: -; V: TRBV29-1; D: -; length: 13; J: TRBJ1-2; CDR3: CSVVGRQTYGYTF; DNA: TGCAGCGTTGTCGGCAGGCAGACCTATGGCTACACCTTC
size: many; V: TRBV6-5; D: TRBD1; length: 16; J: TRBJ1-1; CDR3: CASSYKRTGTNTEAFF; DNA: TGTGCCAGCAGTTACAAGAGGACAGGGACTAACACTGAAGCTTTCTTT
size: many; V: TRBV29-1; D: -; length: 13; J: TRBJ2-1; CDR3: CSVDIADYNEQFF; DNA: TGCAGCGTTGACATCGCGGATTACAATGAGCAGTTCTTC
size: many; V: TRBV6-1; D: TRBD1; length: 14; J: TRBJ2-4; CDR3: CASSLDRAKNIQYF; DNA: TGTGCCAGCAGCTTGGACAGGGCGAAAAACATTCAGTACTTC
size: many; V: TRBV6-2/TRBV6-3; D: TRBD2; length: 16; J: TRBJ2-1; CDR3: CASSAGGLSSYNEQFF; DNA: TGTGCCAGCAGTGCGGGGGGCCTATCGTCCTACAATGAGCAGTTCTTC
size: many; V: TRBV29-1; D: -; length: 15; J: TRBJ1-2; CDR3: CSVYRASEGHYGYTF; DNA: TGCAGCGTTTATCGGGCCTCAGAGGGCCACTATGGCTACACCTTC
size: many; V: TRBV7-6; D: TRBD1; length: 15; J: TRBJ1-1; CDR3: CASSSRQGMNTEAFF; DNA: TGTGCCAGCAGCTCGCGACAGGGAATGAACACTGAAGCTTTCTTT
size: many; V: TRBV9; D: -; length: 14; J: TRBJ2-2; CDR3: CASSVARNTGELFF; DNA: TGTGCCAGCAGCGTAGCGAGGAACACCGGGGAGCTGTTTTTT
size: many; V: TRBV5-1; D: -; length: 16; J: TRBJ2-3; CDR3: CASSLERRGGTDTQYF; DNA: TGCGCCAGCAGCTTGGAACGTCGCGGTGGCACAGATACGCAGTATTTT
size: many; V: TRBV4-3; D: -; length: 17; J: TRBJ1-1; CDR3: CASSPSKVARLNTEAFF; DNA: TGCGCCAGCAGCCCGAGCAAGGTCGCTCGGTTGAACACTGAAGCTTTCTTT
size: many; V: TRBV20-1; D: -; length: 14; J: TRBJ2-1; CDR3: CSARGGASYNEQFF; DNA: TGCAGTGCTAGGGGGGGGGCCTCCTACAATGAGCAGTTCTTC
size: many; V: TRBV4-3; D: TRBD2; length: 20; J: TRBJ2-7; CDR3: CASSQDRPPGLAGPSYEQYF; DNA: TGCGCCAGCAGCCAAGATAGACCACCGGGACTAGCGGGCCCATCCTACGAGCAGTACTTC
size: many; V: TRBV10-3; D: TRBD1; length: 12; J: TRBJ1-1; CDR3: CAISEQGVAAFF; DNA: TGTGCCATCAGTGAACAGGGGGTTGCAGCTTTCTTT
size: few; V: TRBV19; D: -; length: 15; J: TRBJ2-2; CDR3: CASSQPRTDTGELFF; DNA: TGTGCCAGTAGTCAACCCCGGACGGACACCGGGGAGCTGTTTTTT
size: many; V: TRBV18; D: -; length: 17; J: TRBJ2-3; CDR3: CASSLRAPRQHTDTQYF; DNA: TGTGCCAGCTCACTCCGGGCCCCTAGGCAACACACAGATACGCAGTATTTT
size: many; V: TRBV4-3; D: TRBD2; length: 17; J: TRBJ2-7; CDR3: CASSQVVLRGRPDEQYF; DNA: TGCGCCAGCAGCCAAGTTGTCCTACGCGGGAGACCGGACGAGCAGTACTTC
size: many; V: TRBV20-1; D: TRBD2; length: 13; J: TRBJ2-7; CDR3: CSARERLAGEQYF; DNA: TGCAGTGCTAGGGAGCGACTAGCGGGGGAGCAGTACTTC
size: many; V: TRBV2; D: TRBD2; length: 16; J: TRBJ2-2; CDR3: CASSERSGGNTGELFF; DNA: TGTGCCAGCAGTGAAAGGAGCGGGGGAAACACCGGGGAGCTGTTTTTT
size: many; V: TRBV18; D: -; length: 13; J: TRBJ1-4; CDR3: CASSMEANEKLFF; DNA: TGTGCCAGCTCAATGGAAGCTAATGAAAAACTGTTTTTT
size: many; V: TRBV29-1; D: TRBD2; length: 14; J: TRBJ2-4; CDR3: CSVGASGASGIQYF; DNA: TGCAGCGTTGGAGCTAGCGGGGCCTCCGGCATTCAGTACTTC
size: many; V: TRBV25-1; D: TRBD1; length: 15; J: TRBJ2-1; CDR3: CASSESGQGTYEQFF; DNA: TGTGCCAGCAGTGAATCGGGACAGGGAACTTATGAGCAGTTCTTC
size: many; V: TRBV4-3; D: TRBD2; length: 16; J: TRBJ2-3; CDR3: CASSQVGGGLTDTQYF; DNA: TGCGCCAGCAGCCAAGTCGGCGGGGGGCTCACAGATACGCAGTATTTT
size: many; V: TRBV7-2; D: TRBD2; length: 15; J: TRBJ2-2; CDR3: CASSRLAGETGELFF; DNA: TGTGCCAGCAGCCGGCTAGCGGGCGAGACCGGGGAGCTGTTTTTT
size: many; V: TRBV12-3/TRBV12-4; D: TRBD2; length: 16; J: TRBJ2-1; CDR3: CASSLTGGRALDEQFF; DNA: TGTGCCAGCAGTTTAACGGGCGGGAGGGCCTTAGATGAGCAGTTCTTC
size: -; V: TRBV9; D: TRBD2; length: 16; J: TRBJ2-1; CDR3: CASSAGVASGAYEQFF; DNA: TGTGCCAGCAGCGCTGGGGTGGCTAGCGGCGCTTATGAGCAGTTCTTC
size: -; V: TRBV6-1; D: -; length: 15; J: TRBJ1-4; CDR3: CASSLRGGGQEKLFF; DNA: TGTGCCAGCTCTCTACGGGGAGGTGGGCAGGAAAAACTGTTTTTT